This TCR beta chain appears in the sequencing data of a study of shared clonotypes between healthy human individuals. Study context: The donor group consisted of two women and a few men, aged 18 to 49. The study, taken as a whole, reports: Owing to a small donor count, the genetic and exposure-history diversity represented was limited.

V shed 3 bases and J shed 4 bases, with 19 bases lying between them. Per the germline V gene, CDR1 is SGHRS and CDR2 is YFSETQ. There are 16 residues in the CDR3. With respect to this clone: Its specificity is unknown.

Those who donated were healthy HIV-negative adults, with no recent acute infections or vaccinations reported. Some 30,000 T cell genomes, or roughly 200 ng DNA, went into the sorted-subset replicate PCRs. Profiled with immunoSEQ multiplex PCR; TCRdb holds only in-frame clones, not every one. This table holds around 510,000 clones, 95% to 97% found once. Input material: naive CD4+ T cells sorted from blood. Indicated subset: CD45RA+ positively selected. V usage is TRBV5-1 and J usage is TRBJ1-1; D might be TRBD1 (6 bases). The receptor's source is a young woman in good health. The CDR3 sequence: CASSSWYGGLGTEAFF. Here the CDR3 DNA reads TGCGCCAGCAGCTCCTGGTACGGGGGGCTCGGCACTGAAGCTTTCTTT.